This entry lists 5 T cell receptor beta chains sequenced from one sample in a study of patients and donors after allogeneic stem cell transplantation. TCRdb reprocessed the RT-PCR reads via MiXCR and lists one record per CDR3 protein. The sample has 98,000 or so distinct CDR3 sequences, roughly 35% seen once; the top ten hold 27%. Source material: blood, either unsorted or a sorted T cell fraction (not recorded which). Source of these receptors: a human donor who was either an allogeneic HSCT recipient or a stem cell or donor lymphocyte infusion donor (not recorded which). It is not recorded whose cells these are; they may come from a transplant donor.

V usage is TRBV20-1 and J usage is TRBJ2-7; 7 bases map to TRBD1. CDR1 is DFQATT and CDR2 is SNEGSKA in the germline V gene (reference sequence). V shed 3 bases, J shed 5 bases, and the junction held 10 bases outside the gene matches. The CDR3 loop spans 14 amino acids. CDR3 residues: CSARGITGENEQYF. The CDR3 nucleotides are TGCAGTGCTAGGGGTATAACAGGGGAAAACGAGCAGTACTTC.

This clonotype was seen more than once but under ten times. The chain combines TRBV7-2 with TRBJ1-5; D gene ambiguous. The V end lost 5 bases, the J end lost 0 bases, and 5 bases lay between the germline ends. The CDR3 is 13 residues long. Germline CDR1 reads SGHTA; CDR2 reads FQGNSA. DNA of the CDR3: TGTGCCAGCAGCCAGAATAGCAATCAGCCCCAGCATTTT. This sequence encodes CASSQNSNQPQHF.

This clonotype turned up a few times. The chain joins TRBV9 to TRBJ1-6, with unresolved D. This CDR3 has 14 amino acids. With 1 base removed from V and 7 bases from J, the gap between germline ends came to 9 bases. Germline CDR1 reads SGDLS; CDR2 reads YYNGEE. CDR3 sequence: CASSVRQVNSPLHF. For the CDR3, the DNA is TGTGCCAGCAGCGTAAGGCAGGTGAATTCACCCCTCCACTTT.

This clonotype was found a few times. V and J are TRBV7-8 and TRBJ1-3; 8 bases line up with TRBD1. CDR1 and CDR2 (germline): SGHVS, FQNEAQ. Trimming removed 5 bases from V and 3 bases from J; junction bases left unmatched: 6. CDR3 length: 15 residues. In DNA form, the CDR3 reads TGTGCCAGCAGCCCCGGACAGGGCTTTGGAAACACCATATATTTT. Translation gives CASSPGQGFGNTIYF. Full variable domain (remainder filled in from reference TRBV7-8 and TRBJ1-3): GAGVSQSPRYKVAKRGQDVALRCDPISGHVSLFWYQQALGQGPEFLTYFQNEAQLDKSGLPSDRFFAERPEGSVSTLKIQRTQQEDSAVYLCASSPGQGFGNTIYFGEGSWLTVV.

The V and J genes are TRBV12-3 or TRBV12-4 and TRBJ2-1; tentative D call: TRBD1 (5 bases). The CDR3 consists of 12 residues. Between the trimmed V and J ends, which lost 2 bases and 8 bases, there was a span of 7 bases. CDR3 in amino acids: CASSLRRDEQFF. The DNA for the CDR3 is TGTGCCAGCAGTTTACGCAGGGATGAGCAGTTCTTC.